Listed below are T cell receptor delta chains from one sample, sequenced in a study of Vδ1+ human thymocytes. TCRdb re-identified clones in the multiplex PCR reads via CATT. The sample lists some 54,000 delta-chain clones; roughly 15% were seen once. The sequencing sample was made of Vdelta1+ gamma-delta thymocytes from the thymus. Source of these receptors: a boy under two years old who had congenital heart surgery. Each CDR3 is given with its conserved first and last residue. Fields, in order: J gene, V gene, CDR3 protein.

>TRDJ1|TRDV1
CALGESPSFWGSYTDKLIF
>TRDJ1|TRDV1
CALAPRTGGYVDKLIF
>TRDJ1|TRDV1
CALGVLAFLQWGIRGTDKLIF
>TRDJ1|TRDV1
CALGERPIDTPTPVPDKLIF
>TRDJ1|TRDV1
CALGETSGVTFNTDKLIF
>TRDJ2|TRDV1
CALGECRNSTGGSKKMTAQLFF
>TRDJ1|TRDV1
CALGPRPFYLPLGSLYTDKLIF
>TRDJ1|TRDV2
CACDTEVGLADKLIF
>TRDJ1|TRDV3
CAFSPTQNWAYTDKLIF
>TRDJ1|TRDV1
CALGGVPTKSIADKLIF
>TRDJ1|TRDV1
CALGELRRFRSSASYTDKLIF
>TRDJ1|TRDV1
CALGERPRAIDKLIF
>TRDJ1|TRDV1
CALGERPSYHEWVSGYTDKLIF
>TRDJ1|TRDV2
CACDTYWGILTDKLIF
>TRDJ2|TRDV1
CALGRLPTRATGGFLALTAQLFF
>TRDJ1|TRDV1
CALGELFSVSHTGGYWYTDKLIF
>TRDJ1|TRDV1
CALGELWPLGRWGIEYTDKLIF
>TRDJ1|TRDV1
CALGELTSSKGILYKLIF
>TRDJ1|TRDV1
CALGETSGGFVPRSYTDKLIF
>TRDJ1|TRDV2
CACDTEGPSPKKLIF
>TRDJ1|TRAV29/DV5
CSVLLCSKRSRSGGDPTDKLIF
>TRDJ1|TRDV1
CALGELFITGRRQKLIF
>TRDJ1|TRDV1
CALGEAPKGLGVKLIF
>TRDJ1|TRDV1
CALGESDWGTHYTDKLIF
>TRDJ1|TRDV1
CALGRLTYMWIPEELIF
>TRDJ1|TRDV1
CALGEPSRLPTGDTRKGLQWYTDKLIF
>TRDJ1|TRDV1
CALGERRLYWGYTDKLIF
>TRDJ1|TRDV1
CALGGIYWGIRTDKLIF
>TRDJ1|TRDV1
CALGEAAQSGGYADKLIF
>TRDJ1|TRDV1
CALGVPTGPSMITDKLIF
>TRDJ1|TRDV1
CALGELWRAGGMYTDKLIF
>TRDJ1|TRDV1
CALGEPWDTDKLIF
>TRDJ1|TRDV1
CALGETFARALGVKLIF
>TRDJ1|TRDV1
CALGKTVPSPYWGIGADKLIF